What follows are 25 T cell receptor beta chains derived from one specimen sequenced in a study of cytomegalovirus exposure and HLA in healthy donors. The study ran its PCR with 60 Vbeta and 13 Jbeta primers. Some clones are missing from TCRdb's copy, which holds only in-frame ones; the method was immunoSEQ multiplex PCR. This repertoire shows more than 150,000 clones, about 77% found once; its top ten account for 2% to 2.5%. Input material: PBMCs. The receptors were gathered from a young woman in good health and CMV-seropositive.

This clone was detected only a few times. J is TRBJ2-1 and V is TRBV29-1; TRBD2 aligns across 12 bases. CDR3 length: 13 residues. The V segment lost 4 bases and the J segment 10 bases; nucleotides outside the gene matches: 5. Germline-derived CDR1 and CDR2 are SQVTM and ANQGSEA. CDR3 loop: CSVVPSGGVEQFF. CDR3 nucleotide sequence: TGCAGCGTTGTCCCTAGCGGGGGGGTAGAGCAGTTCTTC.

This clone was observed a single time. The chain joins TRBV5-1 to TRBJ2-1, with D maybe TRBD2 (6 bases). CDR1 is SGHRS and CDR2 is YFSETQ in the germline V gene. V gave up 0 bases and J gave up 5 bases, with 6 bases separating them. The CDR3 runs 13 residues. The CDR3, as DNA: TGCGCCAGCAGCTTGGCGGGAGACAATGAGCAGTTCTTC. This gives the protein CASSLAGDNEQFF.

This clone appeared a single time. V and J are TRBV7-2 and TRBJ2-7, with TRBD2 identical over 9 bases. Unmatched junction bases numbered 4, after V lost 4 bases and J lost 3 bases. This CDR3 has 14 amino acids. The germline gives CDR1 SGHTA, CDR2 FQGNSA. As DNA, the CDR3 is TGTGCCAGCAGCTCCCAGCGGGGGGACTACGAGCAGTACTTC. Translation: CASSSQRGDYEQYF.

The chain links TRBV6-5 to TRBJ2-7; TRBD2 matches at 12 bases. The V gene's germline CDR1 is MNHEY and CDR2 SVGAGI. Trimming cost V 6 bases and J 3 bases; bases outside gene matches: 6. This CDR3 contains 15 residues. CDR3 protein: CASRQTSGGYYEQYF. As DNA, the CDR3 is TGTGCCAGCAGACAGACTAGCGGGGGCTACTACGAGCAGTACTTC.

This chain connects TRBV19 to TRBJ1-2; weak D call: TRBD1 (6 bases). The length of the CDR3 is 13 residues. Trimming pared 7 bases from V and 3 bases from J, leaving 12 bases between. Germline V gene data show CDR1 as LNHDA and CDR2 as SQIVND (reference sequence). The CDR3 sequence: CASTRQEDYGYTF. In DNA, the CDR3 is TGTGCCAGTACCCGACAGGAAGACTATGGCTACACCTTC.

The chain couples TRBV7-9 to TRBJ1-2; D perhaps matches TRBD1 (5 bases). The CDR3 spans 13 residues. In germline, CDR1 is SEHNR, CDR2 FQNEAQ (reference sequence). Trimming left V 5 bases short and J 2 bases short, with 9 bases between. CDR3 loop: CASSQQENYGYTF. The DNA for the CDR3 is TGTGCCAGCAGCCAACAGGAAAACTATGGCTACACCTTC.

The V gene is TRBV5-1, the J gene TRBJ2-2, with 9 nucleotides matching TRBD1. The germline V gene has CDR1 SGHRS and CDR2 YFSETQ. The CDR3 is 16 residues long. Trimming at V came to 5 bases and at J to 4 bases, leaving 9 bases not matched to a gene. The CDR3 region is CASRALTDRGTGELFF. The CDR3 DNA sequence: TGCGCCAGCAGGGCTCTTACGGACAGGGGCACCGGGGAGCTGTTTTTT.

The table lists this clone with a few counts. The rearrangement links TRBV27 to TRBJ2-7; D may be TRBD1 (6 bases). The CDR3 totals 15 residues. Germline CDR1 and CDR2: MNHEY and SMNVEV (reference sequence). Trimming shortened V by 2 bases and J by 8 bases, and 19 bases separated the two germline ends. In nucleotides, the CDR3 is TGTGCCAGCAGTTTACCACGGCTCAGGGGTGGGAAGCAGTACTTC. Translated, it gives CASSLPRLRGGKQYF.

This clone was picked up a small number of times. The chain employs TRBV11-2 and TRBJ2-5; 11 bases match TRBD2. V was pared by 1 base and J by 3 bases, with 7 bases of the junction left unmatched. CDR1 SGHAT and CDR2 FQNNGV come from the germline V gene. The CDR3 is 17 amino acids. Here the CDR3 DNA reads TGTGCCAGCAGCTTAGGTTCTAGCGGGGGGCCCGAAGAGACCCAGTACTTC. Protein: CASSLGSSGGPEETQYF.

The chain joins TRBV28 to TRBJ1-4; 8 bases line up with TRBD1. The CDR3 has 14 residues. The V gene end was trimmed by 6 bases and the J gene end by 8 bases; junction bases not matched to a gene: 8. Per the germline V gene, CDR1 is MDHEN and CDR2 is SYDVKM. The CDR3 DNA reads TGTGCCAGCAGCAGGGGGCAAGTCGCGGAAAAACTGTTTTTT. Its translation: CASSRGQVAEKLFF. Drawing the rest from reference TRBV28 and TRBJ1-4, the complete variable domain is DVKVTQSSRYLVKRTGEKVFLECVQDMDHENMFWYRQDPGLGLRLIYFSYDVKMKEKGDIPEGYSVSREKKERFSLILESASTNQTSMYLCASSRGQVAEKLFFGSGTQLSVL.

The chain uses TRBV7-6 and TRBJ1-1, with D hard to call. CDR1 and CDR2 from the germline V gene are SGHVS and FNYEAQ. V dropped 2 bases and J dropped 6 bases, with 10 bases sitting between them. CDR3 size: 13 residues. CDR3 sequence reads: CASSLTGLAEAFF. In DNA form, the CDR3 reads TGTGCCAGCAGCTTAACCGGGTTGGCTGAAGCTTTCTTT.

V gene TRBV4-3 combines with J gene TRBJ1-4, with unresolved D. The CDR3 consists of 18 residues. Trimming took off 0 bases at V and 1 base at J, with 15 bases between the two ends. The germline V gene has CDR1 LGHNA and CDR2 YSLEER. The CDR3 loop is CASSQEVLRGQTNEKLFF. CDR3 DNA: TGCGCCAGCAGCCAAGAGGTGCTGAGAGGGCAAACTAATGAAAAACTGTTTTTT.

The V and J genes are TRBV11-2 and TRBJ1-2; 9 bases fit TRBD1. CDR1 SGHAT and CDR2 FQNNGV come from the germline V gene. The CDR3 length is 17 residues. The trim removed 1 base at V and 0 bases at J, leaving 6 bases unmatched. This CDR3 reads CASSLVPGQGPNYGYTF. As DNA, the CDR3 is TGTGCCAGCAGCTTAGTTCCGGGACAGGGACCTAACTATGGCTACACCTTC.

The chain recombines TRBV9 with TRBJ2-2, with 7 nucleotides matching TRBD1. V shed 3 bases, J shed 5 bases, and the junction held 7 bases outside the gene matches. The germline V gene encodes CDR1 SGDLS and CDR2 YYNGEE. The CDR3 sequence is 15 residues long. As DNA, the CDR3 is TGTGCCAGCAGCGAAGACGACAGGGTGACCGGGGAGCTGTTTTTT. This translates into CASSEDDRVTGELFF.

The chain couples TRBV9 to TRBJ2-7, with TRBD1 matching 8 bases. Per the germline V gene, CDR1 is SGDLS and CDR2 is YYNGEE. The CDR3 is made up of 11 amino acids. The trim removed 10 bases at V and 7 bases at J, leaving 7 bases unmatched. CDR3 in amino acids: CALQGAGEQYF. As DNA, the CDR3 is TGTGCCCTTCAGGGGGCGGGGGAGCAGTACTTC.

This chain connects TRBV13 to TRBJ2-7, with D possibly being TRBD1 (6 bases). Germline V gives CDR1 PRHDT, CDR2 FYEKMQ (reference sequence). CDR3 size: 14 residues. With 5 bases removed from V and 1 base from J, the gap between germline ends came to 12 bases. The DNA of the CDR3 is TGTGCCAGCAGCCCCTCGGACAGTTCCTACGAGCAGTACTTC. Translating gives CASSPSDSSYEQYF.

This rearrangement joins TRBV9 to TRBJ1-3; D perhaps matches TRBD1 (5 bases). The CDR3 is 16 amino acids. Germline V gives CDR1 SGDLS, CDR2 YYNGEE. Trimming removed 4 bases from V and 0 bases from J, with 14 bases in between. This chain's CDR3 is CASSSQGAYSGNTIYF. The CDR3 bases are TGTGCCAGCAGCTCCCAGGGCGCTTACTCTGGAAACACCATATATTTT.

The chain is built from TRBV6-5 and TRBJ2-5, with 8 bases aligning to TRBD2. There are 15 residues in the CDR3. CDR1 MNHEY and CDR2 SVGAGI come from the germline V gene. With V trimmed by 0 bases and J by 5 bases, 5 bases remained unmatched. The CDR3 spells CASSYSTGGRETQYF. As DNA, the CDR3 is TGTGCCAGCAGTTACTCGACGGGGGGGCGGGAGACCCAGTACTTC.

The chain joins TRBV5-1 to TRBJ1-3, with TRBD1 as a possible D gene (6 bases). Trimming shortened V by 4 bases and J by 0 bases, and 26 bases separated the two germline ends. From germline, CDR1 is SGHRS and CDR2 YFSETQ. The CDR3 consists of 20 residues. The CDR3 nucleotides read TGCGCCAGCAGCCTTGGCGCTGGGGCAGGGGCCCGTTCCTCTGGAAACACCATATATTTT. The encoded protein is CASSLGAGAGARSSGNTIYF. The full variable domain, its missing parts supplied by reference TRBV5-1 and TRBJ1-3, is KAGVTQTPRYLIKTRGQQVTLSCSPISGHRSVSWYQQTPGQGLQFLFEYFSETQRNKGNFPGRFSGRQFSNSRSEMNVSTLELGDSALYLCASSLGAGAGARSSGNTIYFGEGSWLTVV.

This clone was seen only once. The V gene is TRBV30, the J gene TRBJ2-6; D gene ambiguous. The germline CDR1 and CDR2 sequences are GTSNPN and SVGIG (reference sequence). The CDR3 totals 11 residues. V was clipped by 2 bases and J by 9 bases, with 5 bases between them. The CDR3 here is CAWSTYNVLTF. The CDR3 DNA follows: TGTGCCTGGAGTACCTACAACGTCCTGACTTTC.

V and J are TRBV10-1 and TRBJ2-2; no definite D call. The CDR3 is made up of 12 amino acids. Germline CDR1 and CDR2: WNHNN and SYGVQD (reference sequence). Trimming pared 6 bases from V and 4 bases from J, leaving 6 bases between. DNA of the CDR3: TGCGCCAGCAGGGCAATCACCGGGGAGCTGTTTTTT. This encodes CASRAITGELFF.

The chain recombines TRBV30 with TRBJ2-7, with D tentatively TRBD1 (6 bases). The CDR3 is made up of 14 amino acids. The V gene's germline CDR1 is GTSNPN and CDR2 SVGIG (reference sequence). The germline V and J ends were trimmed by 5 bases and 1 base, with 15 bases remaining between them. The CDR3 DNA reads TGTGCCTGGTCCTCCGGGACACTATCCTACGAGCAGTACTTC. Translation: CAWSSGTLSYEQYF.

The chain carries TRBV7-2 and TRBJ1-1; D may be TRBD1 (5 bases). Trimming removed 5 bases from V and 0 bases from J, with 10 bases in between. Germline values: CDR1 SGHTA, CDR2 FQGNSA. The CDR3 covers 14 residues. CDR3 loop: CASSLQALNTEAFF. Here the CDR3 DNA reads TGTGCCAGCAGCCTACAGGCCTTGAACACTGAAGCTTTCTTT.

V and J are TRBV29-1 and TRBJ1-2, with D possibly TRBD1 on 5 matching bases. V lost 7 bases, J lost 4 bases, and 10 bases lay in between. CDR3 length: 11 amino acids. Germline CDR1 SQVTM, CDR2 ANQGSEA. The CDR3 nucleotides read TGCAGCGCCATGGGGGGCTATGGCTACACCTTC. Translating it yields CSAMGGYGYTF.

The chain links TRBV7-9 to TRBJ1-1, with TRBD1 as a possible D gene (5 bases). CDR1 is SEHNR and CDR2 is FQNEAQ in the germline V gene (reference sequence). V was shortened by 1 base and J by 5 bases, with 11 bases between the two germline ends. This CDR3 spans 14 amino acids. The CDR3 bases are TGTGCCAGCAGCTTAGGGGCAGGGAAAACTGAAGCTTTCTTT. Its translation is CASSLGAGKTEAFF.